These 13 T cell receptor beta chains were sequenced from one sample in a study of regulatory T cells in long-lasting Graves disease. Time point of the sample: newly diagnosed GD, antithyroid drugs for less than 3 months. RNA from PBMCs was the source of the TCR library. Arm-PCR of CDR3 regions and iRepertoire HTBI primers were the basis on which TCR beta libraries were built. Each CDR3 protein is one row after TCRdb ran MiXCR on the multiplex PCR reads. The table has around 250,000 distinct CDR3 sequences, 20% to 25% seen once. Sample: peripheral blood mononuclear cells (PBMCs), taken at new diagnosis, from a patient treated with antithyroid drugs. The receptors were sampled from a female donor with Graves disease.

The table lists this clonotype with a few counts. The chain is built from TRBV20-1 and TRBJ1-1; D perhaps matches TRBD1 (5 bases). Germline V lookup: CDR1 DFQATT, CDR2 SNEGSKA (reference sequence). CDR3 length equals 16 residues. V lost 5 bases, J lost 11 bases, and 30 bases lay in between. The CDR3 DNA reads as TGCAGTGCTGGGGCGCCTCCCGGTGCACCTACCCGCGGGGCTTTCTTT. Translated: CSAGAPPGAPTRGAFF.

The chain links TRBV10-2 to TRBJ2-7; 8 bases are a match to TRBD1. Germline V gene lookup returns CDR1 WSHSY and CDR2 SAAADI. J gave up 6 bases and V 3 bases, and 7 bases lay outside the gene matches. CDR3 length equals 14 residues. The CDR3 loop is CASSEQGVRFEQYF. The DNA for the CDR3 is TGCGCCAGCAGTGAACAGGGGGTAAGGTTCGAGCAGTACTTC.

For this clonotype: One base away lies a much larger clone, so this may be a sequencing read error. The chain is built from TRBV13 and TRBJ2-7; 7 bases agree with TRBD1. J was trimmed by 1 base and V by 4 bases; bases with no gene match: 4. The germline V gene has CDR1 PRHDT and CDR2 FYEKMQ (reference sequence). This CDR3 region has 14 residues. CDR3 bases: TGTGCCAGCAGCTGGGGACAGTCATCCTACGAGCAGTACTTC. Translation: CASSWGQSSYEQYF.

This clonotype was seen repeatedly, ten times or more. The chain joins TRBV7-2 to TRBJ2-5; D possibly uses TRBD1 or TRBD2 (5 bases each). CDR3 length: 14 amino acids. Germline values: CDR1 SGHTA, CDR2 FQGNSA. Trimming took off 3 bases at V and 2 bases at J, with 10 bases between the two ends. CDR3 sequence: CASSFLGGQETQYF. The CDR3 coding sequence is TGTGCCAGCAGCTTCCTTGGGGGTCAAGAGACCCAGTACTTC. The whole variable domain, filled in from reference TRBV7-2 and TRBJ2-5, reads GAGVSQSPSNKVTEKGKDVELRCDPISGHTALYWYRQSLGQGLEFLIYFQGNSAPDKSGLPSDRFSAERTGGSVSTLTIQRTQQEDSAVYLCASSFLGGQETQYFGPGTRLLVL.

This clonotype has ten or more counts. The chain uses TRBV24-1 and TRBJ2-1; TRBD2 matches 14 bases. Germline V lookup: CDR1 KGHDR, CDR2 SFDVKD. V lost 9 bases to trimming and J lost 0 bases; unmatched junction nucleotides: 6. The CDR3 length is 17 residues. For the CDR3, the DNA is TGTGCCACCGCGGGACTAGCGGGGGAGAGCTCCTACAATGAGCAGTTCTTC. Its translation is CATAGLAGESSYNEQFF.

Comments on this clonotype: This may come from a read error, since a much larger clone is one base off. V gene TRBV2 combines with J gene TRBJ2-7; D not certain. The length of the CDR3 is 12 residues. Germline V gives CDR1 SNHLY, CDR2 FYNNEI. V dropped 10 bases and J dropped 2 bases, with 12 bases sitting between them. The CDR3 DNA sequence: TGTGCCACCGGTCCAGAGGCCTACGAGCAGTACTTC. The encoded protein is CATGPEAYEQYF.

Concerning this clonotype itself: With a far larger clone one base away, a read error is the likely cause. V and J are TRBV7-9 and TRBJ2-3; 7 positions match TRBD2. V trimming: 5 bases; J trimming: 6 bases; junction bases outside the gene matches: 11. Germline CDR1 SEHNR, CDR2 FQNEAQ (reference sequence). The CDR3 loop spans 15 amino acids. The CDR3 bases are TGTGCCAGCAGCCCCGTGGGACGGGAGGTGGATACGCAGTATTTT. It specifies CASSPVGREVDTQYF. The variable domain in full, completed from reference TRBV7-9 and TRBJ2-3, reads DTGVSQNPRHKITKRGQNVTFRCDPISEHNRLYWYRQTLGQGPEFLTYFQNEAQLEKSRLLSDRFSAERPKGSFSTLEIQRTEQGDSAMYLCASSPVGREVDTQYFGPGTRLTVL.

Concerning this clonotype itself: A single base separates this from a much larger clone, so it may be a read error. CDR3 region: CAIGLSTGINNEQFF. The DNA of the CDR3 is TGTGCCATCGGGCTCTCGACAGGGATCAACAATGAGCAGTTCTTC. V usage is TRBV10-3 and J usage is TRBJ2-1, with 7 nucleotides matching TRBD1. Trimming at V came to 8 bases and at J to 5 bases, leaving 12 bases not matched to a gene. The CDR3 is 15 residues long. Germline assignment: CDR1 ENHRY and CDR2 SYGVKD.

At least ten counts were recorded for this clonotype. This rearrangement joins TRBV20-1 to TRBJ2-6; no definite D call. Germline-derived CDR1 and CDR2 are DFQATT and SNEGSKA (reference sequence). This CDR3 spans 16 amino acids. Trimming removed 3 bases at V and 0 bases at J, with 12 bases between. CDR3 coding DNA: TGCAGTGCTAGTAACAAGGGCCCCTCTGGGGCCAACGTCCTGACTTTC. Protein product: CSASNKGPSGANVLTF.

This clonotype was seen ten or more times. The rearrangement joins TRBV2 to TRBJ1-6, with a weak D call TRBD1 (5 bases). Germline V lookup: CDR1 SNHLY, CDR2 FYNNEI. The CDR3 extends over 16 amino acids. The V gene lost 6 bases and the J gene lost 0 bases, with 12 bases spanning the gap. CDR3 in DNA: TGTGCCAGCAGAAGGGACGGTAGCTCCTATAATTCACCCCTCCACTTT. Amino acid sequence: CASRRDGSSYNSPLHF.

This clonotype was seen once. With a much larger clone just one base away, this may be a read error. The CDR3 region has the DNA TGTGCCAGCAACAGTACCGGCCAGTCCGGGGGGCAGTTCTTC. Translated, it gives CASNSTGQSGGQFF. The rearrangement links TRBV7-3 to TRBJ2-1; D is possibly TRBD2 (6 bases). CDR3 size: 14 residues. V lost 7 bases and J lost 12, with 22 bases in between. Germline CDR1 reads SGHTA; CDR2 reads FQGTGA.

The chain is built from TRBV5-1 and TRBJ2-1; TRBD1 matches at 9 bases. The V gene's germline CDR1 is SGHRS and CDR2 YFSETQ. CDR3 length: 16 residues. With V trimmed by 4 bases and J by 6 bases, 11 bases remained unmatched. The CDR3 is CASSPAGTGMVNEQFF. The CDR3 DNA sequence: TGCGCCAGCAGCCCCGCCGGGACAGGGATGGTCAATGAGCAGTTCTTC.

In its sample, this clonotype was seen many times. The chain joins TRBV24-1 to TRBJ2-5; D perhaps matches TRBD1 (5 bases). V shed 0 bases and J shed 4 bases, with 8 bases lying between them. The CDR3 spans 14 residues. Per the germline V gene, CDR1 is KGHDR and CDR2 is SFDVKD. The CDR3 loop reads CATSDLPRGETQYF. The CDR3 coding sequence is TGTGCCACCAGTGATTTGCCAAGGGGAGAGACCCAGTACTTC.